The 20 T cell receptor beta chains presented below share a single source sample, sequenced in a study of spatial heterogeneity in lung cancer. TCRdb itself ran the 5' RACE reads through MiXCR, one entry per CDR3 protein. The repertoire has roughly 120,000 distinct CDR3 sequences, less than 15% of them found once; the top ten carry approximately 17%. As for time point: blood at routine non-recurrence follow-up after resection. TCRs were sequenced from unsorted whole RNA of tumor, nontumor lung or PBMC. Here the sequenced sample was PBMCs, taken at follow-up. The receptors stem from a male donor with early-stage non-small cell lung cancer.

This clonotype showed up just a few times. V usage is TRBV24-1 and J usage is TRBJ2-1; tentatively, D is TRBD1 (6 bases). The length of the CDR3 is 16 residues. Germline CDR1 KGHDR, CDR2 SFDVKD. Trimming took 7 bases from V and 0 from J, leaving 15 bases between them. Written as DNA, the CDR3 is TGTGCCACCAGCCTTACCGGGACACCCTCCTACAATGAGCAGTTCTTC. It encodes CATSLTGTPSYNEQFF.

This clonotype was detected only a few times. The rearrangement joins TRBV4-1 to TRBJ2-2; no firm D call. The length of the CDR3 is 16 residues. Germline values: CDR1 MGHRA, CDR2 YSYEKL. V was trimmed by 0 bases and J by 1 base, leaving 9 bases between them. The CDR3 region is CASSQDDQVNTGELFF. The CDR3 DNA sequence: TGCGCCAGCAGCCAAGATGACCAGGTGAACACCGGGGAGCTGTTTTTT.

The chain carries TRBV18 and TRBJ2-3; TRBD2 is a possible D gene (6 bases). Germline CDR1 reads KGHSH; CDR2 reads LQKENI. Trimming shortened V by 2 bases and J by 0 bases, and 15 bases separated the two germline ends. CDR3 length: 17 residues. CDR3 sequence: CASSPGTASLSTDTQYF. Written as DNA, the CDR3 is TGTGCCAGCTCACCAGGGACTGCCTCCCTAAGCACAGATACGCAGTATTTT.

V is TRBV20-1 and J is TRBJ2-7, with D perhaps matching TRBD1 or TRBD2 (5 bases each). Deletions cut 0 bases from V and 3 bases from J, with 18 bases between. The CDR3 is made up of 16 amino acids. The germline CDR1 and CDR2 sequences are DFQATT and SNEGSKA (reference sequence). CDR3 coding DNA: TGCAGTGCTAGAGATCCCCGGGGCGGGCTCGGCTACGAGCAGTACTTC. Encoded protein: CSARDPRGGLGYEQYF.

The V and J genes are TRBV24-1 and TRBJ1-5; TRBD1 matches at 8 bases. V shed 4 bases, J shed 5 bases, and the junction held 3 bases outside the gene matches. This CDR3 comprises 14 residues. Per the germline V gene, CDR1 is KGHDR and CDR2 is SFDVKD. CDR3 amino acids: CATSDQTGDQPQHF. CDR3 DNA sequence: TGTGCCACCAGTGACCAGACAGGGGATCAGCCCCAGCATTTT.

This clonotype was seen a handful of times. J is TRBJ2-1 and V is TRBV18, with unresolved D. Germline loops: CDR1 KGHSH, CDR2 LQKENI. This CDR3 has 13 residues. V lost 2 bases to trimming and J lost 5 bases, with 7 bases between them. The CDR3 reads CASSPRADNEQFF. For the CDR3, the DNA is TGTGCCAGCTCACCAAGGGCGGACAATGAGCAGTTCTTC.

The chain combines TRBV29-1 with TRBJ1-2; 7 bases line up with TRBD1. The germline gives CDR1 SQVTM, CDR2 ANQGSEA. Germline trimming cut 0 bases from V and 4 bases from J; bases unmatched to any gene: 5. The length of the CDR3 is 14 residues. Here the CDR3 reads CSVEDRAGGYGYTF. CDR3 in DNA: TGCAGCGTTGAAGATCGGGCAGGGGGCTATGGCTACACCTTC.

A few counts support this clonotype. The chain links TRBV20-1 to TRBJ2-7; TRBD1 is a possible D gene (6 bases). CDR3 size: 13 residues. Germline loops: CDR1 DFQATT, CDR2 SNEGSKA (reference sequence). Trimming removed 1 base from V and 4 bases from J, with 11 bases in between. The CDR3 coding sequence is TGCAGTGCTAGAGTTGGGGGCGCATACGAGCAGTACTTC. As protein: CSARVGGAYEQYF.

This clonotype appeared many times. The chain couples TRBV7-9 to TRBJ2-5; the D is unclear. The germline V gene has CDR1 SEHNR and CDR2 FQNEAQ (reference sequence). Trimming shortened V by 5 bases and J by 5 bases, and 3 bases separated the two germline ends. The CDR3 has 10 residues. This chain's CDR3 is CASSPETQYF. As DNA, the CDR3 is TGTGCCAGCAGCCCGGAGACCCAGTACTTC.

This clonotype was seen repeatedly, ten times or more. The chain is built from TRBV29-1 and TRBJ2-3, with TRBD2 matching over 9 bases. V lost 1 base and J lost 2; bases outside the gene matches: 7. Looked up from germline, CDR1 is SQVTM and CDR2 is ANQGSEA. CDR3 size: 16 residues. CDR3 sequence reads: CSVEGASGENTDTQYF. The CDR3 nucleotides are TGCAGCGTTGAAGGGGCTAGCGGGGAAAACACAGATACGCAGTATTTT.

The rearrangement joins TRBV28 to TRBJ2-3; 9 bases are a match to TRBD1. The CDR3 covers 17 residues. Germline CDR1 is MDHEN and CDR2 is SYDVKM. The ends lost 3 bases at V and 4 bases at J; junction bases unmatched: 11. The chain's CDR3 is CASSFLPPDRGSDTQYF. Written as DNA, the CDR3 is TGTGCCAGCAGTTTCCTGCCTCCGGACAGGGGCTCAGATACGCAGTATTTT.

This clonotype has a count of ten or more. The CDR3 protein is CASFLGSPTDTQYF. Written as DNA, the CDR3 is TGTGCCAGCTTCCTAGGAAGTCCCACAGATACGCAGTATTTT. V is TRBV12-3 or TRBV12-4 and J is TRBJ2-3, with D hard to call. Trimming removed 8 bases at V and 2 bases at J, with 14 bases between. This CDR3 region has 14 residues.

This clonotype has more than one count but fewer than ten. This chain joins TRBV30 and TRBJ2-1, with TRBD1 identical over 10 bases. Germline assignment: CDR1 GTSNPN and CDR2 SVGIG (reference sequence). This CDR3 has 12 amino acids. CDR3 nucleotide sequence: TGTGCGGTGGGACAGGGGAACAATGAGCAGTTCTTC. It is translated as CAVGQGNNEQFF.

The sample holds a few counts of this clonotype. The rearrangement uses TRBV5-4 and TRBJ2-2; 9 positions match TRBD2. The CDR3 spans 18 residues. CDR1 is SGHNT and CDR2 is YYREEE in the germline V gene (reference sequence). J lost 5 bases, V lost 4 bases, and 15 bases had no gene match. CDR3 bases: TGTGCCAGCAGCCTGGGCTTGATTCGCGGGGGGGCGACCGGGGAGCTGTTTTTT. This encodes CASSLGLIRGGATGELFF.

This clonotype has a handful of counts. The chain employs TRBV5-6 and TRBJ2-3, with 10 bases matching TRBD2. Germline lookup yields CDR1 SGHDT and CDR2 YYEEEE. The CDR3 runs 13 residues. The junction had 4 bases not matched to a gene; V was cut back by 4 bases and J by 8 bases. Written as DNA, the CDR3 is TGTGCCAGCAGCCCGCCTAGCGGGGGTACGCAGTATTTT. Its protein product is CASSPPSGGTQYF.

This clonotype came up many times. The chain links TRBV5-1 to TRBJ2-2, with 9 bases aligning to TRBD1. Unmatched junction bases numbered 9, after V lost 6 bases and J lost 0 bases. This CDR3 has 17 residues. Germline V gives CDR1 SGHRS, CDR2 YFSETQ. The CDR3 nucleotides read TGCGCCAGCATCCCGGACAGGGGAGGTTCGAACACCGGGGAGCTGTTTTTT. It encodes CASIPDRGGSNTGELFF.

This chain uses TRBV10-3 with TRBJ1-1, with D perhaps TRBD1 (5 bases). Per germline, CDR1 ENHRY and CDR2 SYGVKD. V gave up 2 bases and J gave up 5 bases, with 15 bases separating them. The CDR3 length is 15 residues. CDR3 sequence: CAISEGDQIQTEAFF. The CDR3 DNA reads as TGTGCCATCAGTGAGGGGGACCAGATTCAAACTGAAGCTTTCTTT.

This clonotype was found many times. The gene calls are TRBV24-1 and TRBJ2-7, with 9 bases fitting TRBD1. The CDR3 runs 15 residues. The germline gives CDR1 KGHDR, CDR2 SFDVKD. The V segment lost 6 bases and the J segment 6 bases; nucleotides outside the gene matches: 11. CDR3 protein: CATSPTGGAQSEQYF. The CDR3 DNA reads TGTGCCACCAGTCCTACAGGGGGCGCGCAGTCCGAGCAGTACTTC.

This clonotype showed up many times. The rearrangement joins TRBV7-9 to TRBJ2-3, with D possibly TRBD1 on 6 matching bases. This CDR3 has 18 residues. Trimming removed 0 bases at V and 1 base at J, with 17 bases between. Germline CDR1 and CDR2: SEHNR and FQNEAQ (reference sequence). The CDR3: CASSLAAIRGGRTDTQYF. The CDR3 DNA reads as TGTGCCAGCAGCTTAGCGGCTATTCGAGGGGGTCGCACAGATACGCAGTATTTT.

The J gene is TRBJ2-7, the V gene TRBV10-3; 9 bases are a match to TRBD1. Germline assignment: CDR1 ENHRY and CDR2 SYGVKD. V shed 6 bases, J shed 6 bases, and the junction held 3 bases outside the gene matches. The CDR3 has 12 residues. CDR3 sequence reads: CAISRDRAEQYF. The CDR3, as DNA: TGTGCCATCAGCCGGGACAGGGCCGAGCAGTACTTC.